One T cell receptor beta chain is described in this entry. The antigen is unknown. This entry belongs to a study of T-cell memory formation after mild COVID-19. Overall study: TCR clusters showed largely donor specificity. The study, taken as a whole, reports: CD4/CD8 balance characterized clones contracting day 15 to 85, and CD4+ skew characterized later expanders.

The length of the CDR3 is 14 residues. CDR1 and CDR2 from the germline V gene are LGHNA and YNFKEQ. V dropped 1 base and J dropped 5 bases, with 9 bases sitting between them. TCRdb fed the 5' RACE reads into MiXCR, producing one record per CDR3 protein. The data show about 350,000 distinct CDR3 sequences, roughly 15% seen once. The chain carries TRBV4-2 and TRBJ1-5; D remains ambiguous. This sequence was found in a man aged 18-30 years who had mild COVID-19 (a few samples of this study predate the infection). Cell type and time point are not known. What was sequenced was PBMCs or a T cell subset sorted from them (not recorded which). CDR3 nucleotide sequence: TGTGCCAGCAGCCAAGTATCCGAGGATCAGCCCCAGCATTTT. Translating gives CASSQVSEDQPQHF.